Included here is one T cell receptor (beta chain) sequence, with context. Its antigen remains unknown. The data were obtained in a study of T cells in localized non-small cell lung cancer. Whole-study findings and limits: Uninvolved adjacent lung, not tumor, had the highest T cell clonality. Across samples, adjacent lung featured a median roughly 61 of the top 100 tumor clones. Blood T cell density predicted longer survival; adjacent-lung clonality, shorter.

Method: immunoSEQ multiplex PCR; TCRdb's copy keeps in-frame clones and lacks some. The sample shows 20,000 to 30,000 clones, 88% of them seen only once. CDR3 length: 12 residues. The germline CDR1 and CDR2 sequences are MNHNY and SVGAGI (reference sequence). Trimming at V came to 6 bases and at J to 5 bases, leaving 2 bases not matched to a gene. The TCR was taken from a woman aged 40-75 years with stage III lung adenocarcinoma. The gene calls are TRBV6-6 and TRBJ2-7, with 9 bases fitting TRBD1. Sequenced here: peripheral blood mononuclear cells, sampled before any cancer treatment. CDR3 amino acids: CASSRQGDEQYF. As DNA, the CDR3 is TGTGCCAGCAGCAGACAGGGGGACGAGCAGTACTTC.